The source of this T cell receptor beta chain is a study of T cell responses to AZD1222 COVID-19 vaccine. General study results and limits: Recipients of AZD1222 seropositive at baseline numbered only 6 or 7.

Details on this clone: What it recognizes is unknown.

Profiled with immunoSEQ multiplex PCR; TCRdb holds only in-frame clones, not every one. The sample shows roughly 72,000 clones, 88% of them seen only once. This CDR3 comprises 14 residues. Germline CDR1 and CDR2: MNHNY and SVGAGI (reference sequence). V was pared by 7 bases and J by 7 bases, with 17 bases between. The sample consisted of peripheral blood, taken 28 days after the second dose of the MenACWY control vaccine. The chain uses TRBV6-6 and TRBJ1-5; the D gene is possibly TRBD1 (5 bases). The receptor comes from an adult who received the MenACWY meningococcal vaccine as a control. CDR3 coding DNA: TGTGCCAGCATCGATTCGCAGGGCGGGCAGCCCCAGCATTTT. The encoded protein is CASIDSQGGQPQHF.